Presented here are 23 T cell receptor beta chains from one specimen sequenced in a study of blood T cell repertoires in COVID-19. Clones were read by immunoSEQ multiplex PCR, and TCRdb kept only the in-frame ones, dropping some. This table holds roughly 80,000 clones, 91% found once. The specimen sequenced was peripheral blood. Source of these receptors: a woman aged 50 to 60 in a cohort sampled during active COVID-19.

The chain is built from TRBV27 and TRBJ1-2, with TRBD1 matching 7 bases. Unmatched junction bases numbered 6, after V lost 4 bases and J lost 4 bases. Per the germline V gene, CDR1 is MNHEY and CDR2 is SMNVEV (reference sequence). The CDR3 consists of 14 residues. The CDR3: CASSWAGGSYGYTF. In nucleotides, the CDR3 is TGTGCCAGCAGTTGGGCAGGGGGGAGCTATGGCTACACCTTC.

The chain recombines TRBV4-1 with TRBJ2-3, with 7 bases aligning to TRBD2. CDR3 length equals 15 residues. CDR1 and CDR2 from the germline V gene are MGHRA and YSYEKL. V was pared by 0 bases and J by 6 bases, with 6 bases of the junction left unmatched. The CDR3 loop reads CASSQDMRGTDTQYF. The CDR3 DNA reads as TGCGCCAGCAGCCAAGACATGCGGGGGACCGATACGCAGTATTTT.

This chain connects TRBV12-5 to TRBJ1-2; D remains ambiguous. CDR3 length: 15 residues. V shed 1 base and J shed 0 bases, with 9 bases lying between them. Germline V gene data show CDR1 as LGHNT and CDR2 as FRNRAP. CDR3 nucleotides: TGTGCTAGTGGTTTGGATTTCAAAACTAACTATGGCTACACCTTC. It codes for CASGLDFKTNYGYTF.

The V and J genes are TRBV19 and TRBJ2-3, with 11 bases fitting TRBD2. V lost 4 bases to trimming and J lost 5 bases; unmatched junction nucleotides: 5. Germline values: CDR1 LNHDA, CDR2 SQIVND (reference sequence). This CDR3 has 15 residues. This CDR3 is CASSKLAGVVDTQYF. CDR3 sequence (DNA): TGTGCCAGTAGTAAACTAGCGGGAGTAGTAGATACGCAGTATTTT.

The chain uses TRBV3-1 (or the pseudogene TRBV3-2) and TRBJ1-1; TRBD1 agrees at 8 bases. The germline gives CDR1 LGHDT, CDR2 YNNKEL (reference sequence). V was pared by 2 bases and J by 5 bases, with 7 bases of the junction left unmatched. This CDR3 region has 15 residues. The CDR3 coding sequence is TGTGCCAGCAGCCAAACAGGACAGGGAGAGACTGAAGCTTTCTTT. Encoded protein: CASSQTGQGETEAFF.

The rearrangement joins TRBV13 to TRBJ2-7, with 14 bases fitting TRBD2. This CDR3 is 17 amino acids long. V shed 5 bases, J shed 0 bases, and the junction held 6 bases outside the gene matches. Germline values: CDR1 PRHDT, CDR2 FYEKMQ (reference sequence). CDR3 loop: CASSPGLAGGFSYEQYF. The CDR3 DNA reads TGTGCCAGCAGCCCAGGACTAGCGGGGGGATTCTCCTACGAGCAGTACTTC.

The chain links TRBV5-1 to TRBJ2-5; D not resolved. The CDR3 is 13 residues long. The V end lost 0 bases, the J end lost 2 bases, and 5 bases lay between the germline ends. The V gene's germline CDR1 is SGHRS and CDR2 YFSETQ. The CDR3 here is CASSLVPQETQYF. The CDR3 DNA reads TGCGCCAGCAGCTTGGTTCCACAAGAGACCCAGTACTTC. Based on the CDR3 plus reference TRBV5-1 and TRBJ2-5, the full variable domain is KAGVTQTPRYLIKTRGQQVTLSCSPISGHRSVSWYQQTPGQGLQFLFEYFSETQRNKGNFPGRFSGRQFSNSRSEMNVSTLELGDSALYLCASSLVPQETQYFGPGTRLLVL.

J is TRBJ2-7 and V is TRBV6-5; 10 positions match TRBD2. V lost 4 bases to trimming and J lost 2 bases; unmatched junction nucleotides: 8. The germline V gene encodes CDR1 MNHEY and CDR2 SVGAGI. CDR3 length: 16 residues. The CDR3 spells CASSSPRAGGPYEQYF. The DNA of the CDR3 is TGTGCCAGCAGTTCCCCCCGAGCGGGGGGGCCCTACGAGCAGTACTTC.

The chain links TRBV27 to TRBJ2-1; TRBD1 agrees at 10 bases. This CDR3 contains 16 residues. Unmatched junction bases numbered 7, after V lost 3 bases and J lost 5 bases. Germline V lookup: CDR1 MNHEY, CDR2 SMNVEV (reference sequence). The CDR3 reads CASSFRWGQGNNEQFF. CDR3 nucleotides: TGTGCCAGCAGTTTTCGTTGGGGACAGGGGAACAATGAGCAGTTCTTC.

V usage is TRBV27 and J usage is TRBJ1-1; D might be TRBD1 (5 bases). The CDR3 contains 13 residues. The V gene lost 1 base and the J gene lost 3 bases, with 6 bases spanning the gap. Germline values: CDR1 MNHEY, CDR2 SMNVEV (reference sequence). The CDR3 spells CASSLLGDTEAFF. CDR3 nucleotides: TGTGCCAGCAGTTTATTAGGGGACACTGAAGCTTTCTTT.

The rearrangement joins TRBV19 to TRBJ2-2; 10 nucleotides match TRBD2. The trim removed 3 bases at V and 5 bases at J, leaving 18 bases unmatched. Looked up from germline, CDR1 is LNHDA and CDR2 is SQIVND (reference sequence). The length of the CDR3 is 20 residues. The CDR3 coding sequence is TGTGCCAGTAGTATTCCATGGCAGTTGAGCCTAGCGGGAGAAACCGGGGAGCTGTTTTTT. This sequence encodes CASSIPWQLSLAGETGELFF.

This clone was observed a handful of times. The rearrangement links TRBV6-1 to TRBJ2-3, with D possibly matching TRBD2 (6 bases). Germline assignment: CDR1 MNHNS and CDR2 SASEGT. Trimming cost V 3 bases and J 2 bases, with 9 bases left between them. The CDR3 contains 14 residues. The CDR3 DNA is TGTGCCAGCAGTGAGTGGGGGGTCACAGATACGCAGTATTTT. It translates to CASSEWGVTDTQYF.

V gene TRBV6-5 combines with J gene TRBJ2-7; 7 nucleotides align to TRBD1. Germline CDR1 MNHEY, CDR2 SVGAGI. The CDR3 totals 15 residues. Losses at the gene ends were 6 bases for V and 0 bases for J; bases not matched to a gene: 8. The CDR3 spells CASRPGGGYSYEQYF. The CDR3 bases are TGTGCCAGCAGGCCAGGGGGTGGTTACTCCTACGAGCAGTACTTC.

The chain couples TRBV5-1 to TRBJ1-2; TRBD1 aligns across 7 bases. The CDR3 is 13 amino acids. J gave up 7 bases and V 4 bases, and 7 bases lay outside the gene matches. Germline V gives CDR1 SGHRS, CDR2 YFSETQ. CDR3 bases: TGCGCCAGCAGCCTTAGGGACAGATCTGGCTACACCTTC. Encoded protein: CASSLRDRSGYTF.

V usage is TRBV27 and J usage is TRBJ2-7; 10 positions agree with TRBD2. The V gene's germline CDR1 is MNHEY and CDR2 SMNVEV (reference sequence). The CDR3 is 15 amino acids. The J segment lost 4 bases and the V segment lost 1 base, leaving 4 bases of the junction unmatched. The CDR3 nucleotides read TGTGCCAGCAGTTTATACTCTAGCGGGAGATACGAGCAGTACTTC. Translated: CASSLYSSGRYEQYF.

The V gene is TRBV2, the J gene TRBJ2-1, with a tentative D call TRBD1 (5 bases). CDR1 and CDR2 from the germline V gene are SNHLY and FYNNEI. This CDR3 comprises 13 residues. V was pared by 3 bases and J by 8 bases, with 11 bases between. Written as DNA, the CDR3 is TGTGCCAGCAGTGAGCAGCAGGGTCATGAGCAGTTCTTC. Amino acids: CASSEQQGHEQFF.

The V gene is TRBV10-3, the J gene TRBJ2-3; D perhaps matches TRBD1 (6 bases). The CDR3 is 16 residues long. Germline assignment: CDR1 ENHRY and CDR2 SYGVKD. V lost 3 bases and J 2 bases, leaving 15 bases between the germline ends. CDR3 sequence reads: CAISDGGTGTTDTQYF. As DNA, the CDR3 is TGTGCCATCAGTGATGGGGGCACAGGGACCACAGATACGCAGTATTTT.

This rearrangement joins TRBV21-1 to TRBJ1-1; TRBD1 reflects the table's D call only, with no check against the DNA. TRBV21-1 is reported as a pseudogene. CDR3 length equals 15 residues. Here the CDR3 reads CASGKQGSVNTEAFF. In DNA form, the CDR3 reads TGTGCCAGCGGAAAACAGGGGTCAGTGAACACTGAAGCTTTCTTT.

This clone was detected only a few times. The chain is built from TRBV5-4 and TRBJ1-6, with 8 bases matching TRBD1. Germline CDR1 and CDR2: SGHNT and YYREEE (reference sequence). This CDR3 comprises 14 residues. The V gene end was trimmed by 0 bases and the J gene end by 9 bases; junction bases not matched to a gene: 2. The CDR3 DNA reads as TGTGCCAGCAGCTTGGGGGACAGGAGTTCACCCCTCCACTTT. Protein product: CASSLGDRSSPLHF.

CDR3 in DNA: TGTGCCAGCTCACCCGGTACAGGTCGGATGCCTGGCTACACCTTC. It is translated as CASSPGTGRMPGYTF. The chain joins TRBV18 to TRBJ1-2; tentatively, D is TRBD1 (5 bases). This CDR3 comprises 15 residues. In germline, CDR1 is KGHSH, CDR2 LQKENI. Between the trimmed V and J ends, which lost 3 bases and 7 bases, there was a span of 18 bases.

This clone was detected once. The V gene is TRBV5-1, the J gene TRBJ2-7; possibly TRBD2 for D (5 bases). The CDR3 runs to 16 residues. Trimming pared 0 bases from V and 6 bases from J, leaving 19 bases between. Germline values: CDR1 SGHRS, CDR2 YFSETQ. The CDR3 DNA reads TGCGCCAGCAGCTTGGCCAGGTGGGAGCGTTCGAGCGAGCAGTACTTC. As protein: CASSLARWERSSEQYF.

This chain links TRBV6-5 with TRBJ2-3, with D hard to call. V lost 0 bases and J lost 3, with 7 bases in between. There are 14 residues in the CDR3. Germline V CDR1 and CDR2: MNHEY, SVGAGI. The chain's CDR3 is CASSYSRRTDTQYF. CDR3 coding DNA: TGTGCCAGCAGTTACTCGCGTCGGACAGATACGCAGTATTTT.

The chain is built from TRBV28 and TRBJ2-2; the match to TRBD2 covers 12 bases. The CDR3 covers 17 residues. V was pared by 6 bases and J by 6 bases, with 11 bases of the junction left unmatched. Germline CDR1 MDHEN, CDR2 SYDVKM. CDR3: CASSQATSGRGSGELFF. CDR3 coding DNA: TGTGCCAGCAGCCAAGCGACTAGCGGGAGAGGTTCCGGGGAGCTGTTTTTT.